These 9 T cell receptor beta chains were sequenced from one sample in a study of vaccination effects on CD4 cells after COVID-19. Prior to sequencing, the ViraFEST assay stimulated PBMC with viral peptide pools, which expanded the antigen-specific CD4+ T cells. Culturing for about ten days preceded CD4+ T cell isolation. Two-dose BNT162b2 or mRNA-1273 vaccination was given to participants. The table came from immunoSEQ multiplex PCR; TCRdb's copy has only in-frame clones and leaves some out. This sample has about 22,000 clones, with 60% to 80% found just once. No antigen has been identified for these receptors. Sequenced material: CD4+ T cells from PBMCs cultured with SARS-CoV-2 spike peptides, taken after COVID-19 vaccination. The receptors stem from a human donor who received a COVID-19 vaccine.

This clone occurred a few times. The chain recombines TRBV15 with TRBJ2-2; D gene uncertain. The CDR3 runs 13 residues. Between the trimmed V and J ends, which lost 0 bases and 7 bases, there was a span of 6 bases. The germline V gene encodes CDR1 LNHNV and CDR2 YYDKDF (reference sequence). CDR3 bases: TGTGCCACCAGCAGAGATGGTTTCGGGGAGCTGTTTTTT. Amino acid sequence: CATSRDGFGELFF. Combining the CDR3 with reference TRBV15 and TRBJ2-2 gives the whole variable domain DAMVIQNPRYQVTQFGKPVTLSCSQTLNHNVMYWYQQKSSQAPKLLFHYYDKDFNNEADTPDNFQSRRPNTSFCFLDIRSPGLGDTAMYLCATSRDGFGELFFGEGSRLTVL.

The genes are TRBV27 and TRBJ2-7; perhaps TRBD1 as D (5 bases). CDR3 size: 16 residues. Trimming cost V 0 bases and J 3 bases, with 15 bases left between them. Germline-derived CDR1 and CDR2 are MNHEY and SMNVEV (reference sequence). As DNA, the CDR3 is TGTGCCAGCAGTTTATCGAGCCAGGGCCTAAGCTACGAGCAGTACTTC. Translation: CASSLSSQGLSYEQYF.

V is TRBV19 and J is TRBJ2-7; D ambiguous. The CDR3 loop spans 14 amino acids. V dropped 3 bases and J dropped 3 bases, with 12 bases sitting between them. The germline CDR1 and CDR2 sequences are LNHDA and SQIVND (reference sequence). The CDR3 protein is CASSIIARSYEQYF. The CDR3 DNA is TGTGCCAGTAGTATTATTGCACGGAGCTACGAGCAGTACTTC.

Points on this clone: The same CDR3 also results from other DNA sequences found in this sample. The chain combines TRBV10-2 with TRBJ1-2; the D gene is possibly TRBD1 (6 bases). Trimming left V 2 bases short and J 6 bases short, with 10 bases between. From germline, CDR1 is WSHSY and CDR2 SAAADI. CDR3 length: 13 residues. The CDR3 sequence is CASSERGAHGYTF. The CDR3 bases are TGCGCCAGCAGTGAGAGGGGGGCCCATGGCTACACCTTC.

The chain combines TRBV19 with TRBJ2-3; 8 nucleotides agree with TRBD2. Trimming cost V 5 bases and J 4 bases; bases outside gene matches: 11. CDR1 is LNHDA and CDR2 is SQIVND in the germline V gene (reference sequence). The CDR3 contains 16 residues. The CDR3 loop is CASSYRPGLVSDTQYF. The CDR3 region has the DNA TGTGCCAGTAGTTATAGACCGGGACTAGTATCAGATACGCAGTATTTT.

The chain recombines TRBV12-2 with TRBJ2-3; no check of the table's D call, TRBD2, against the DNA was made. TRBV12-2 is marked as a pseudogene. This CDR3 comprises 20 residues. The CDR3 region is CASRLDEREEVAREPDTQYF. DNA of the CDR3: TGTGCAAGTCGCTTAGACGAGCGGGAGGAGGTGGCCAGAGAGCCAGATACGCAGTATTTT.

The chain joins TRBV19 to TRBJ2-1, with D perhaps TRBD2 (5 bases). The CDR3 loop spans 12 amino acids. V lost 3 bases and J 8 bases, leaving 8 bases between the germline ends. Germline values: CDR1 LNHDA, CDR2 SQIVND (reference sequence). In DNA, the CDR3 is TGTGCCAGTAGTATGGACTTGGATGAGCAGTTCTTC. It codes for CASSMDLDEQFF. The variable domain in full, completed from reference TRBV19 and TRBJ2-1, reads DGGITQSPKYLFRKEGQNVTLSCEQNLNHDAMYWYRQDPGQGLRLIYYSQIVNDFQKGDIAEGYSVSREKKESFPLTVTSAQKNPTAFYLCASSMDLDEQFFGPGTRLTVL.

This clone has just a few counts. This chain joins TRBV6-1 and TRBJ1-2; D not certain. The CDR3 consists of 13 residues. Germline V gives CDR1 MNHNS, CDR2 SASEGT. V was pared by 1 base and J by 6 bases, with 9 bases between. CDR3 coding DNA: TGTGCCAGCAGTGAAGGGCGTGGGGATGGCTACACCTTC. The encoded protein is CASSEGRGDGYTF.

This chain uses TRBV28 with TRBJ1-1; D unresolved. V was pared by 2 bases and J by 7 bases, with 8 bases between. The CDR3 contains 12 residues. Germline CDR1 MDHEN, CDR2 SYDVKM. In nucleotides, the CDR3 is TGTGCCAGCAGTTTAAGGATCGGTGAAGCTTTCTTT. Residues: CASSLRIGEAFF. Filled out from reference TRBV28 and TRBJ1-1, the complete variable domain reads DVKVTQSSRYLVKRTGEKVFLECVQDMDHENMFWYRQDPGLGLRLIYFSYDVKMKEKGDIPEGYSVSREKKERFSLILESASTNQTSMYLCASSLRIGEAFFGQGTRLTVV.